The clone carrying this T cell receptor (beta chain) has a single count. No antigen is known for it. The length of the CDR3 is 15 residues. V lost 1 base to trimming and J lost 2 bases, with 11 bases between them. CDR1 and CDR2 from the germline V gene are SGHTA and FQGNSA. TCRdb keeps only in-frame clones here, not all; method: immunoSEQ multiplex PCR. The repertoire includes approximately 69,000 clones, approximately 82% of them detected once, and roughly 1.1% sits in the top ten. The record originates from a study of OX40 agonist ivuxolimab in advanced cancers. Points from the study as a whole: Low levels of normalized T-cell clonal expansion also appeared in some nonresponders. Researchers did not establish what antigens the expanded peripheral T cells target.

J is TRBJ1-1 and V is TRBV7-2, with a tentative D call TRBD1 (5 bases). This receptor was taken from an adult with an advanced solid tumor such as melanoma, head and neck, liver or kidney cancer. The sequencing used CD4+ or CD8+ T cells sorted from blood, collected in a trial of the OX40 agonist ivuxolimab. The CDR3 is CASSLGQGSNTEAFF. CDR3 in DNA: TGTGCCAGCAGCTTAGGTCAGGGCTCAAACACTGAAGCTTTCTTT.